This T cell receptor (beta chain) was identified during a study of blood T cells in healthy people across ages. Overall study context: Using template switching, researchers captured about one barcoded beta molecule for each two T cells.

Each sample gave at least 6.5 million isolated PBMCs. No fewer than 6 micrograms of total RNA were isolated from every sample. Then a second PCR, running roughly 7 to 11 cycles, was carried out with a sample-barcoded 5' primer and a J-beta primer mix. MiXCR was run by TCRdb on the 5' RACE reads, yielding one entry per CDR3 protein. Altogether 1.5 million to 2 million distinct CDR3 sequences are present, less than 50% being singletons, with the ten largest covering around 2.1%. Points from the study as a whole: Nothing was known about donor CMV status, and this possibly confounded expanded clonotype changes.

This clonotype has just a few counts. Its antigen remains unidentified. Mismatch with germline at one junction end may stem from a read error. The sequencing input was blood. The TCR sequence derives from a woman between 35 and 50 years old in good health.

The DNA of the CDR3 is TGTGCCAGCAGTGACTCGACCAATCAGCCCCAGCATTTT. Translation: CASSDSTNQPQHF. This chain uses TRBV6-2 or TRBV6-3 with TRBJ1-5; D gene unclear. CDR1 is MNHEY, CDR2 SVGEGT, per germline. The CDR3 has 13 residues.